These T cell receptor beta chains were read from a single sample in a study of T-cell memory formation after mild COVID-19. TCRdb reprocessed the 5' RACE reads with MiXCR, giving one entry per CDR3 protein. This table has some 350,000 distinct CDR3 sequences, 10% to 15% appearing once. Source material: PBMCs or a T cell subset sorted from them (not recorded which). The receptors come from a man younger than 30 who had mild COVID-19 (a few samples of this study predate the infection). Cell type and time point are not known. Both conserved end residues are part of each CDR3. Fields, in order: V gene, J gene, D gene, clone size, CDR3 DNA, CDR3 protein. D genes are given only for firm matches. The listing skips clone size in some rows; elsewhere it reads once, few, many or a size class.

V: TRBV28; J: TRBJ1-1; D: TRBD1; size: few; DNA: TGTGCCGCTCTGCGACAGGGCCCCACTGAAGCTTTCTTT; CDR3: CAALRQGPTEAFF
V: TRBV20-1; J: TRBJ2-5; D: TRBD2; size: .; DNA: TGCAGTGCTCAAGCTATCGAGGGACTACAAGAGACCCAGTACTTC; CDR3: CSAQAIEGLQETQYF
V: TRBV3-1; J: TRBJ1-5; D: .; size: few; DNA: TGTGCCAGCAGCCAAGGCAACTATCAGCCCCAGCATTTT; CDR3: CASSQGNYQPQHF
V: TRBV24-1; J: TRBJ2-1; D: .; size: .; DNA: TGTGCCACCAGTGATTATCACGACAATGAGCAGTTCTTC; CDR3: CATSDYHDNEQFF
V: TRBV5-1; J: TRBJ1-1; D: .; size: many; DNA: TGCGCCAGCAGCCCCCCTCGGACCGCGGGAACCATGAACACTGAAGCTTTCTTT; CDR3: CASSPPRTAGTMNTEAFF
V: TRBV5-1; J: TRBJ1-1; D: .; size: many; DNA: TGCGCCAGCAGCATCAATGCGAACACTGAAGCTTTCTTT; CDR3: CASSINANTEAFF
V: TRBV7-2; J: TRBJ2-1; D: TRBD2; size: .; DNA: TGTGCCAGCAGCAATAGACTAGCGGGCTACAATGAGCAGTTCTTC; CDR3: CASSNRLAGYNEQFF
V: TRBV6-5; J: TRBJ2-1; D: .; size: few; DNA: TGTGCCAGCTCCCAGGGCCTCCAGGAGCAGTTCTTC; CDR3: CASSQGLQEQFF
V: TRBV5-1; J: TRBJ1-5; D: .; size: few; DNA: TGCGCCAGCAGCCACGACGGAGATCAGCCCCAGCATTTT; CDR3: CASSHDGDQPQHF
V: TRBV12-3/TRBV12-4; J: TRBJ2-2; D: TRBD2; size: .; DNA: TGTGCCAGCAGACGGGACTATCAGACCGGGGAGCTGTTTTTT; CDR3: CASRRDYQTGELFF
V: TRBV7-9; J: TRBJ2-3; D: .; size: .; DNA: TGTGCCAGCAGCTTTAAGACCACAGATACGCAGTATTTT; CDR3: CASSFKTTDTQYF
V: TRBV7-6; J: TRBJ2-3; D: TRBD1; size: .; DNA: TGTGCCAGCAGCTTAAGCAGGGGGTACACAGATACGCAGTATTTT; CDR3: CASSLSRGYTDTQYF